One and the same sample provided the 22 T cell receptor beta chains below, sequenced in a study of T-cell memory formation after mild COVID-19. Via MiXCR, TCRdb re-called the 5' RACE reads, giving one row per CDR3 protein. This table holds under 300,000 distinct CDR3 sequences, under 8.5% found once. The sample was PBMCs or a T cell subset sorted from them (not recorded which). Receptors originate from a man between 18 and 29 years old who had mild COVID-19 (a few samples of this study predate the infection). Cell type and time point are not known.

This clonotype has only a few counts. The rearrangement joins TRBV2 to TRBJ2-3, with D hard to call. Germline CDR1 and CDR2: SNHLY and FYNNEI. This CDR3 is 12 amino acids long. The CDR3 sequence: CTQSLGEDTQYF. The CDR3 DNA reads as TGTACACAAAGTTTAGGAGAAGATACGCAGTATTTT.

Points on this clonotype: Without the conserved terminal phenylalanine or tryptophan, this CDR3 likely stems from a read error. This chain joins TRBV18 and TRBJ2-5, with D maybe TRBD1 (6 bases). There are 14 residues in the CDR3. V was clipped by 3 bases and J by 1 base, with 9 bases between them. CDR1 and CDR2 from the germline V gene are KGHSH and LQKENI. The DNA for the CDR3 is TGTGCCAGCTCACCGGTGGACAGCCAAGAGACCCAGTACCTC. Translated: CASSPVDSQETQYL.

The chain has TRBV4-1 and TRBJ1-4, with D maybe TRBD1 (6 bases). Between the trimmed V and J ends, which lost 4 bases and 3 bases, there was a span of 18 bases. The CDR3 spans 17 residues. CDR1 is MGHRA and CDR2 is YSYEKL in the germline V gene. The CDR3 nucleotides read TGCGCCAGCAGCCCTCTCTTAAAGGGGGTATCTAATGAAAAACTGTTTTTT. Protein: CASSPLLKGVSNEKLFF.

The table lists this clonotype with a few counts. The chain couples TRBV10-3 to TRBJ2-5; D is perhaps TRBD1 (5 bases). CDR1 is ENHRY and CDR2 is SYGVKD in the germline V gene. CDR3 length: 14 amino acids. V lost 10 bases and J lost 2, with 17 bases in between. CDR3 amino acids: CATRATKGQETQYF. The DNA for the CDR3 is TGTGCCACCAGGGCGACCAAGGGGCAAGAGACCCAGTACTTC.

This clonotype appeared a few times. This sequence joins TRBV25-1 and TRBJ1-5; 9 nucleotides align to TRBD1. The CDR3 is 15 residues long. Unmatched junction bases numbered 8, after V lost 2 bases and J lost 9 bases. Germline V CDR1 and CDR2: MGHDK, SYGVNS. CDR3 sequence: CASSENLGQGAPQHF. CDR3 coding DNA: TGTGCCAGCAGTGAAAATTTGGGACAGGGAGCGCCCCAGCATTTT.

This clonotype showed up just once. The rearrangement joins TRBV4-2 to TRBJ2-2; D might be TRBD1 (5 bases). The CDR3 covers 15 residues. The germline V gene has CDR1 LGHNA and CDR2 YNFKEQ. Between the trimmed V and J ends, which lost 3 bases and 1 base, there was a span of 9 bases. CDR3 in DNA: TGTGCCAGCAGCCAGAATCAGGGGAACACCGGGGAGCTGTTTTTT. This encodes CASSQNQGNTGELFF.

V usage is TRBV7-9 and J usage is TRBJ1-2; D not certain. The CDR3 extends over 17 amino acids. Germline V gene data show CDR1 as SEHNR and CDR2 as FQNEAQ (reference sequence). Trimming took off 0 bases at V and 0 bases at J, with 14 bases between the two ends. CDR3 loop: CASSLAERGIANYGYTF. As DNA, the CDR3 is TGTGCCAGCAGCTTAGCAGAACGAGGGATCGCTAACTATGGCTACACCTTC.

CDR3 coding DNA: TGTGCCAGCAGTTACAGGGGAGGATCACCCCTCCACTTT. Its protein product is CASSYRGGSPLHF. The rearrangement links TRBV6-5 to TRBJ1-6; D possibly corresponds to TRBD1 (5 bases). V was cut by 2 bases and J by 10 bases, with 9 bases left in between. This CDR3 has 13 amino acids. Germline V lookup: CDR1 MNHEY, CDR2 SVGAGI.

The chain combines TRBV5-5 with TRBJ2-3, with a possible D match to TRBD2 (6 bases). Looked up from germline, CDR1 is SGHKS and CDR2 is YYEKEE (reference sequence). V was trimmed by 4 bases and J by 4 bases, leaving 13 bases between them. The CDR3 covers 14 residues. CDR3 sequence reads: CASSNPSGADTQYF. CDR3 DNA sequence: TGTGCCAGCAGCAACCCTTCGGGGGCAGATACGCAGTATTTT.

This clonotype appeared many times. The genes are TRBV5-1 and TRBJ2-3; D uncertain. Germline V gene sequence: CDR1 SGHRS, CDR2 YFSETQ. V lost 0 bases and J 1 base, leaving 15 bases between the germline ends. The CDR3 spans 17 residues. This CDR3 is CASSLAAAYGGTDTQYF. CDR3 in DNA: TGCGCCAGCAGCTTGGCGGCAGCCTACGGAGGCACAGATACGCAGTATTTT.

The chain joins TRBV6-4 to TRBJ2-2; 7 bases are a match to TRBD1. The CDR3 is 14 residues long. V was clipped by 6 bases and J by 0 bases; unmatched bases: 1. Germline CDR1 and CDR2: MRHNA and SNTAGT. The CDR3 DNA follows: TGTGCCAGCAGCAGGGGGTCGAACACCGGGGAGCTGTTTTTT. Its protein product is CASSRGSNTGELFF.

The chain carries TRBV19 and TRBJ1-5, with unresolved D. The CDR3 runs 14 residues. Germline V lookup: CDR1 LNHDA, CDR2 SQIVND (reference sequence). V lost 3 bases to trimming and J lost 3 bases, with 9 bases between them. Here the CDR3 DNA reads TGTGCCAGTAGTATTTTGGGGTCCAATCAGCCCCAGCATTTT. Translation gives CASSILGSNQPQHF. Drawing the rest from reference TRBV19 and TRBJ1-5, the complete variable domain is DGGITQSPKYLFRKEGQNVTLSCEQNLNHDAMYWYRQDPGQGLRLIYYSQIVNDFQKGDIAEGYSVSREKKESFPLTVTSAQKNPTAFYLCASSILGSNQPQHFGDGTRLSIL.

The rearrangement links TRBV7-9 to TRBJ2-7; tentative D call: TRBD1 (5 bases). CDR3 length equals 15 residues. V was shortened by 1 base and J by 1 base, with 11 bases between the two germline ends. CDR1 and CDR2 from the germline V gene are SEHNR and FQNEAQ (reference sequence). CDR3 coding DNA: TGTGCCAGCAGCTTAGGGGGCGCGTCTTCCTACGAGCAGTACTTC. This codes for CASSLGGASSYEQYF.

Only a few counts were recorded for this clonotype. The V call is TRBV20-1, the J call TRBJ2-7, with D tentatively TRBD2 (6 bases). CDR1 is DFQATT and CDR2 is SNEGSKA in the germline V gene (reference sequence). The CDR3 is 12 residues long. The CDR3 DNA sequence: TGCAGTGCTAGAGAGGGGGGACTGCTCTCGGTCGTC. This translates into CSAREGGLLSVV.

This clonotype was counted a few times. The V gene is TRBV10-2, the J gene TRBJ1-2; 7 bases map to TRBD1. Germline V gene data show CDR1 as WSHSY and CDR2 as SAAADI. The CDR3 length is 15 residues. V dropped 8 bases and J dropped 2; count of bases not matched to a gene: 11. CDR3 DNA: TGCGCCAGCGGCAGGGGGGCATGGGGCAACTATGGCTACACCTTC. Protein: CASGRGAWGNYGYTF.

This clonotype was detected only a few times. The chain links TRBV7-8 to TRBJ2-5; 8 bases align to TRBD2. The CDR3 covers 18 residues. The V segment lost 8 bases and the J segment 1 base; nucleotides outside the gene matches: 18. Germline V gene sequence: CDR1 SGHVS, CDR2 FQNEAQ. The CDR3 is CASCKTYPGGGIQETQYF. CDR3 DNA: TGTGCCAGCTGCAAGACCTACCCTGGCGGGGGGATCCAAGAGACCCAGTACTTC.

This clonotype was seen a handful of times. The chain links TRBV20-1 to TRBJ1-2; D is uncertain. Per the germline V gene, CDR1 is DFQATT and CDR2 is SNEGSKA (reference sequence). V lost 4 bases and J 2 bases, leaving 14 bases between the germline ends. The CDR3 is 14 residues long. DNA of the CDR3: TGCAGTGCTATGCTTCGTATGGGGAACTATGGCTACACCTTC. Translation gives CSAMLRMGNYGYTF.

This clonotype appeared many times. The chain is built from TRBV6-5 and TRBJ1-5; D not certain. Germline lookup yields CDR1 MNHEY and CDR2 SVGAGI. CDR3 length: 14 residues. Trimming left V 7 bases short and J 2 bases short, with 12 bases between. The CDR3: CASTPWEGNQPQHF. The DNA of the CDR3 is TGTGCCAGCACTCCGTGGGAGGGCAATCAGCCCCAGCATTTT.

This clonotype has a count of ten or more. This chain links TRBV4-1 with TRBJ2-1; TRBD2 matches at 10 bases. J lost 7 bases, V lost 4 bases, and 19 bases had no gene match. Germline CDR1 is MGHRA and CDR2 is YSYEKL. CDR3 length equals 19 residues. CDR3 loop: CASSLRLAGTPPGPNEQFF. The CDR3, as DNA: TGCGCCAGCAGCCTGAGACTAGCGGGTACCCCCCCCGGACCTAATGAGCAGTTCTTC.

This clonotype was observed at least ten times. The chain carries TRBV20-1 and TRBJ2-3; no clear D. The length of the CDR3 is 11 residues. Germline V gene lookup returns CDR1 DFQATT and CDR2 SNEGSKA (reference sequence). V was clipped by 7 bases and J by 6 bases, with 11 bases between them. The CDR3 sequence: CSGGSYDTQYF. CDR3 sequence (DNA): TGCAGTGGGGGATCGTACGATACGCAGTATTTT.

In DNA form, the CDR3 reads TGTGCCAGCAGTTTTCAGAGCGGGAGCGCAGATACGCAGTATTTT. Residues: CASSFQSGSADTQYF. J is TRBJ2-3 and V is TRBV12-3 or TRBV12-4; TRBD2 matches 8 bases. The CDR3 loop spans 15 amino acids. V was pared by 3 bases and J by 4 bases, with 6 bases of the junction left unmatched.

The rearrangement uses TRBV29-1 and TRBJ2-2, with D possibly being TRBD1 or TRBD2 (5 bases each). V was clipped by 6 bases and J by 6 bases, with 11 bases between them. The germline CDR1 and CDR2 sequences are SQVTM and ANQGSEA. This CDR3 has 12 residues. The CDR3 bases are TGCAGCGTGCCCCGGGGCCCCGGGGAGCTGTTTTTT. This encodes CSVPRGPGELFF.